This T cell receptor (beta chain) was documented in a study of T cells after yellow fever vaccination. At the level of the study: In the case of low-cell-number fractions, SMART-Seq v4 Ultra Low Input was used for preparation.

The authors made TCR cDNA by 5'RACE template switching, adding a universal primer site and UMIs. TCRdb re-analysed the 5' RACE reads in MiXCR, keeping a single row per CDR3 protein. The sample comprises around 500,000 distinct CDR3 sequences, less than 25% of which are singletons, and roughly 16% rests with the top ten. The V gene lost 0 bases and the J gene lost 2 bases, with 14 bases spanning the gap. CDR1 and CDR2 (germline): SGHRS, YFSETQ. This CDR3 spans 16 amino acids. The rearrangement links TRBV5-1 to TRBJ2-5; tentative D call: TRBD1 (6 bases). The clonotype was recovered from a man younger than 35 who received the YFV17D yellow fever vaccine. This material consisted of PBMCs, taken 21 days after the first yellow fever vaccination. In DNA form, the CDR3 reads TGCGCCAGCAGCTTGGTTGGGGGCGGTCGGCAAGAGACCCAGTACTTC. Amino acid sequence: CASSLVGGGRQETQYF.